The present entry profiles one TCR beta chain with its context. This sample was included in a study of blood T cell repertoires in COVID-19. On the study more broadly: Some COVID-19 samples were acute and others convalescent; all came from the United States, Italy and Spain.

Using immunoSEQ multiplex PCR, the repertoire was profiled, and TCRdb retains in-frame clones only, with some absent. The profile covers over 150,000 clones, with roughly 79% appearing a single time and approximately 6.9% taken by the ten largest. The source of this sequence is a human donor with acute or convalescent COVID-19. The donor label of this sample is uncertain. The specimen was peripheral blood.

The CDR3 reads CASSYDQRSNYGYTF. The CDR3 nucleotides read TGTGCCAGCAGTTACGATCAGCGCTCTAACTATGGCTACACCTTC. This rearrangement joins TRBV6-2 or TRBV6-3 to TRBJ1-2; D gene uncertain. Germline loops: CDR1 MNHEY, CDR2 SVGEGT. Trimming removed 2 bases at V and 0 bases at J, with 10 bases between. This CDR3 is built from 15 residues.